This entry features one TCR beta chain sequence. Germline-derived CDR1 and CDR2 are LGHDT and YNNKEL (reference sequence). The CDR3 extends over 17 amino acids. The J segment lost 3 bases and the V segment lost 1 base, leaving 7 bases of the junction unmatched. These data come from a study of blood T cell repertoires in COVID-19. Overall study: Italy, Spain and the United States were the sources of the convalescent and acute COVID-19 samples. The cDNA or gDNA used as material had been derived from T cells, B-cell-depleted T cells, or PBMCs.

Clones were read by immunoSEQ multiplex PCR, and TCRdb kept only the in-frame ones, dropping some. This table holds approximately 49,000 clones, 81% found once. The rearrangement links TRBV3-1 (or the pseudogene TRBV3-2) to TRBJ2-1, with 9 bases lining up with TRBD2. Sequenced material: peripheral blood. This sequence originates from a woman of 80 years or more with COVID-19, enrolled during active disease. The CDR3 spells CASSQVSAGGYYNEQFF. CDR3 in DNA: TGTGCCAGCAGCCAAGTCTCTGCGGGAGGGTACTACAATGAGCAGTTCTTC.